This TCR beta chain was sequenced during a study of blood T cell repertoires in COVID-19. Study-level information: Some COVID-19 samples were acute and others convalescent; all came from the United States, Italy and Spain.

The study drew participants aged roughly 18 to 89 years from approximately 25 US areas. Cohort allocation depended upon clinical history that participants reported. Under the authors' procedure: Reference gene primer amplification gave estimated nucleated cell counts. Clones were sequenced by immunoSEQ multiplex PCR, and TCRdb holds only the in-frame ones, with some missing. V, J and clone size are those of that table, while D and trimming were read from the DNA. The sample has hundreds of thousands of clones, roughly 90% seen once. The CDR3 has 15 residues. Trimming pared 6 bases from V and 5 bases from J, leaving 16 bases between. From germline, CDR1 is SNHLY and CDR2 FYNNEI.

This receptor was taken from a woman in her 30s with acute COVID-19. The chain employs TRBV2 and TRBJ1-4; D possibly corresponds to TRBD1 (6 bases). The sample taken for sequencing was PBMCs or T cells enriched from blood (not recorded which). The chain's CDR3 is CASRLTGSSNEKLFF. The DNA for the CDR3 is TGTGCCAGCAGGTTGACAGGTTCCTCGAATGAAAAACTGTTTTTT. Based on the CDR3 plus reference TRBV2 and TRBJ1-4, the full variable domain is EPEVTQTPSHQVTQMGQEVILRCVPISNHLYFYWYRQILGQKVEFLVSFYNNEISEKSEIFDDQFSVERPDGSNFTLKIRSTKLEDSAMYFCASRLTGSSNEKLFFGSGTQLSVL.